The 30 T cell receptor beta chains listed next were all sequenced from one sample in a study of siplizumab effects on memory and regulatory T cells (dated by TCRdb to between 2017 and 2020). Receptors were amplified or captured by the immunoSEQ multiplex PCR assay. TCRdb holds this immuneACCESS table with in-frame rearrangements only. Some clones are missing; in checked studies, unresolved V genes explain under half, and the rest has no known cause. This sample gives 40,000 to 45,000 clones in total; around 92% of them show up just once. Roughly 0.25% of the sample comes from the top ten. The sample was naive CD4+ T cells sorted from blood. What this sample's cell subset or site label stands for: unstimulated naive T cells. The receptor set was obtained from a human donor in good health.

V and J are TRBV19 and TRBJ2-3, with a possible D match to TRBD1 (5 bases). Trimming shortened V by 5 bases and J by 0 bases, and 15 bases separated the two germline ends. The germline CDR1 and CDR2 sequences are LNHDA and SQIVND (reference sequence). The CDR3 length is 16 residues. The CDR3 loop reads CASSEWGPTSTDTQYF. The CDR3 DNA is TGTGCCAGTAGTGAGTGGGGCCCTACTAGCACAGATACGCAGTATTTT.

The CDR3 reads CASSLRPGGYEQYF. The CDR3 DNA reads as TGTGCCAGTAGTCTCCGGCCGGGGGGATACGAGCAGTACTTC. The V and J genes are TRBV19 and TRBJ2-7, with 7 bases fitting TRBD2. Germline V gene sequence: CDR1 LNHDA, CDR2 SQIVND (reference sequence). Trimming took 5 bases from V and 4 from J; bases not matched to a gene: 8. The CDR3 runs to 14 residues. The complete variable domain, with remaining parts taken from reference TRBV19 and TRBJ2-7, reads DGGITQSPKYLFRKEGQNVTLSCEQNLNHDAMYWYRQDPGQGLRLIYYSQIVNDFQKGDIAEGYSVSREKKESFPLTVTSAQKNPTAFYLCASSLRPGGYEQYFGPGTRLTVT.

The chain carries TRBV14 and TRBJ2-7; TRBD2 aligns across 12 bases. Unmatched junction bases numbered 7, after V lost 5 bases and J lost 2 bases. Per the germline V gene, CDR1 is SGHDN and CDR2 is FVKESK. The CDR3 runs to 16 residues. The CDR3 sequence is CASSSLGLAGTYEQYF. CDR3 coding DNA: TGTGCCAGCAGCTCCCTCGGACTAGCGGGGACCTACGAGCAGTACTTC.

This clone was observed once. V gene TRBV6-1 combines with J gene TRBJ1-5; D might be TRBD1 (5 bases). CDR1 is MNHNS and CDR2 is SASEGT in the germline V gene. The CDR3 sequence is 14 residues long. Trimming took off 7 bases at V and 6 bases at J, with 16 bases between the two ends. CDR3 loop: CASTLTPGAQPQHF. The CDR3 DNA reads TGTGCCAGCACTCTGACACCCGGGGCTCAGCCCCAGCATTTT.

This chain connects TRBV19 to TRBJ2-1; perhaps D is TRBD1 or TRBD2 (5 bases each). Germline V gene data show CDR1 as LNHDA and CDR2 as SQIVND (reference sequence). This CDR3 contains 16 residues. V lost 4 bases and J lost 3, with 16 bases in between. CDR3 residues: CASSTGTLRYYNEQFF. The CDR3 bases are TGTGCCAGTAGTACCGGGACCCTTCGCTACTACAATGAGCAGTTCTTC.

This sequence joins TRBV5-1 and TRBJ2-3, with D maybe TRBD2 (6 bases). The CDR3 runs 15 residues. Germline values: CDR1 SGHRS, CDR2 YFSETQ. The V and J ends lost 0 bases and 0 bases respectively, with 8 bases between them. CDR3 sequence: CASSLDGTSTDTQYF. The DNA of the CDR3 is TGCGCCAGCAGCTTGGATGGGACTAGCACAGATACGCAGTATTTT.

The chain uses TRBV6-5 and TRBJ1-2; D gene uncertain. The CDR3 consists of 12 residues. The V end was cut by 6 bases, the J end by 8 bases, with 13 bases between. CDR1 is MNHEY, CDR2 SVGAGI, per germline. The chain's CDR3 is CASSPGGLGYTF. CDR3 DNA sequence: TGTGCCAGCAGCCCCGGAGGGTTGGGCTACACCTTC.

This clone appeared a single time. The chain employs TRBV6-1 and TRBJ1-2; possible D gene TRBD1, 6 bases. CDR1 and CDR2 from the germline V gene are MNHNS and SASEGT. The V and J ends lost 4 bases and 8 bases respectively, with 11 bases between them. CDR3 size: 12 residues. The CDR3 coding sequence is TGTGCCAGCAGTGCGGGGACACTCGGCTACACCTTC. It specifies CASSAGTLGYTF.

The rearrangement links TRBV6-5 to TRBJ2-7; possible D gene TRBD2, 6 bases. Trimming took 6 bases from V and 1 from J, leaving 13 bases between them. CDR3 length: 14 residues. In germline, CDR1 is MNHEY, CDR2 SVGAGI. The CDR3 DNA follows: TGTGCCAGCAGGTCTCCGGGACTTTCCTACGAGCAGTACTTC. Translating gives CASRSPGLSYEQYF.

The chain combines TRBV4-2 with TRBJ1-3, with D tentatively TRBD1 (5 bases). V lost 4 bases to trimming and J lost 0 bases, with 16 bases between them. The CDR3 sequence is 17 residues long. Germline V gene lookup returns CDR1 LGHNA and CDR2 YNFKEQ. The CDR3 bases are TGTGCCAGCAGCCTTGGCAGGGATGCCCTCTCTGGAAACACCATATATTTT. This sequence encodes CASSLGRDALSGNTIYF.

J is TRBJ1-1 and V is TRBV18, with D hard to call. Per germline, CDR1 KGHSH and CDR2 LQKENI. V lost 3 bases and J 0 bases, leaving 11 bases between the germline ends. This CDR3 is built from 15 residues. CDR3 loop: CASSPILSMNTEAFF. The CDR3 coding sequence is TGTGCCAGCTCACCCATCCTTTCCATGAACACTGAAGCTTTCTTT.

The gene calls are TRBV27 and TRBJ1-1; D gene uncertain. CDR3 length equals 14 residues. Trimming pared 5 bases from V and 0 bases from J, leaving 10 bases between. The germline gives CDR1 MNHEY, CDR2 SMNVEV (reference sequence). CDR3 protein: CASSPSGLNTEAFF. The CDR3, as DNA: TGTGCCAGCAGTCCCTCCGGGTTGAACACTGAAGCTTTCTTT.

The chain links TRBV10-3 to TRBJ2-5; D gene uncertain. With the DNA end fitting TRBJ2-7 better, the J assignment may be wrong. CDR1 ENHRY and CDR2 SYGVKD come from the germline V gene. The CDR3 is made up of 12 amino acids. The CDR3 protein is CAISLKSYEQYF. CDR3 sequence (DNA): TGTGCCATCAGTCTGAAAAGCTACGAGCAGTACTTC.

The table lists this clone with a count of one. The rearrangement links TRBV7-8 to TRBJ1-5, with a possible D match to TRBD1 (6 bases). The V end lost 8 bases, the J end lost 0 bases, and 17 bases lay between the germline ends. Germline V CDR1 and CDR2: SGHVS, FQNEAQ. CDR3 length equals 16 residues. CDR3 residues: CASLPQGGNSNQPQHF. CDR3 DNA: TGTGCCAGCCTCCCGCAAGGGGGGAATAGCAATCAGCCCCAGCATTTT.

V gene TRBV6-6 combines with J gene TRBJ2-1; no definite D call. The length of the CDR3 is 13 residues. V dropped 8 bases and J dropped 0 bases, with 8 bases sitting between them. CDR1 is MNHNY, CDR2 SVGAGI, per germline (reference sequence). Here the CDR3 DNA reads TGTGCCAGCCTCGCGCCCTCCTACAATGAGCAGTTCTTC. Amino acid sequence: CASLAPSYNEQFF.

CDR3 DNA: TGTGCCAGCGGGCAGAGAGGGGGCTGGGGACCCCAGCATTTT. The encoded protein is CASGQRGGWGPQHF. This chain connects TRBV6-5 to TRBJ1-5; 7 bases are shared with TRBD1. J lost 10 bases, V lost 8 bases, and 14 bases had no gene match. Germline lookup yields CDR1 MNHEY and CDR2 SVGAGI. The CDR3 is made up of 14 amino acids.

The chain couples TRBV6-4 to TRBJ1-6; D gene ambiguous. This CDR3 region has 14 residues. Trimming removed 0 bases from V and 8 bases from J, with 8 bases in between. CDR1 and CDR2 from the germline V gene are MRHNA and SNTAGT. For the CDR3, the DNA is TGTGCCAGCAGTGACTCGGGCGGGGATTCACCCCTCCACTTT. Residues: CASSDSGGDSPLHF.

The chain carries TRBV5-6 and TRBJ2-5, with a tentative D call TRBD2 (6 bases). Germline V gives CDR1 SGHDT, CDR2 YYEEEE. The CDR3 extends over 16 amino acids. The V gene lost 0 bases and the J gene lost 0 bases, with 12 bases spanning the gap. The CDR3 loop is CASSLDAGNYQETQYF. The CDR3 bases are TGTGCCAGCAGCTTGGACGCGGGGAACTACCAAGAGACCCAGTACTTC.

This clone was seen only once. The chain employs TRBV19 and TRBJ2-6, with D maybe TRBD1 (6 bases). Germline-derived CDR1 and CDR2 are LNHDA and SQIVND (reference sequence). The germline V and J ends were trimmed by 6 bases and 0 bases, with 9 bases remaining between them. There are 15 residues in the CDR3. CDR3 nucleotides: TGTGCCAGTAGCTACAGGGTCTCTGGGGCCAACGTCCTGACTTTC. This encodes CASSYRVSGANVLTF.

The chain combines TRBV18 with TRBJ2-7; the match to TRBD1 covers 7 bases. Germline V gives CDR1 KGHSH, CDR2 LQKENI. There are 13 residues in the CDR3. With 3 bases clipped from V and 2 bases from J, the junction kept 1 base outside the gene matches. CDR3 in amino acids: CASSPGQTYEQYF. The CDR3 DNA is TGTGCCAGCTCACCGGGACAGACCTACGAGCAGTACTTC.

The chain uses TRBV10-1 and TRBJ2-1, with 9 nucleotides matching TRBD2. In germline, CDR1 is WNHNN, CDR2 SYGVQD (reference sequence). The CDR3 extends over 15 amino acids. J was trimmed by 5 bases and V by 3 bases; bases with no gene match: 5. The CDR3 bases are TGCGCCAGCAGTGATGGGGTAGCGGGAGACAATGAGCAGTTCTTC. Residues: CASSDGVAGDNEQFF.

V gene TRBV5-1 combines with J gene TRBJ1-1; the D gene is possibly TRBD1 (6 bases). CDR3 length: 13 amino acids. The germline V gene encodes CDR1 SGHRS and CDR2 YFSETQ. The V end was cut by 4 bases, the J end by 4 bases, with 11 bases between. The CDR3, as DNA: TGCGCCAGCAGCGACATAGGGGGCACTGAAGCTTTCTTT. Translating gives CASSDIGGTEAFF.

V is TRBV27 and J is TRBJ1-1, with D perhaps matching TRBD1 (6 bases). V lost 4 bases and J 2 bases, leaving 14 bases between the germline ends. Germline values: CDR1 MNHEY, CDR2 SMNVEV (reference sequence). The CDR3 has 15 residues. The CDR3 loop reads CASSSFRTENTEAFF. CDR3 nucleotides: TGTGCCAGCAGTTCCTTCCGGACAGAAAACACTGAAGCTTTCTTT.

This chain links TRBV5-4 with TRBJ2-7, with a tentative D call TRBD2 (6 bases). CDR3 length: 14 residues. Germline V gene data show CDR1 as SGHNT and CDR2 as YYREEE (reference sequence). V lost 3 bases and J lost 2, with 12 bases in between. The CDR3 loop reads CASSSAGRTYEQYF. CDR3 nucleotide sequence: TGTGCCAGCAGCTCGGCAGGGAGGACCTACGAGCAGTACTTC.

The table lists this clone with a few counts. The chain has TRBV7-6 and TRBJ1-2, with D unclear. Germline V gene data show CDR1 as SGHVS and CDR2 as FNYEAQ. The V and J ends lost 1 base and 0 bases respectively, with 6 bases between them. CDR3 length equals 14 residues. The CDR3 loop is CASSLDRTNYGYTF. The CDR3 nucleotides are TGTGCCAGCAGCTTAGATCGTACTAACTATGGCTACACCTTC.

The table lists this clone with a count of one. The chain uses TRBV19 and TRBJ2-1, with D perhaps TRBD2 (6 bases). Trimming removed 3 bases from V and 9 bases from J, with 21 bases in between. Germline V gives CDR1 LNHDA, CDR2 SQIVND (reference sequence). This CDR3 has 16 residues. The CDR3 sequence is CASSISSSGPRGEQFF. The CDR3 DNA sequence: TGTGCCAGTAGTATCTCATCGTCAGGGCCGCGGGGTGAGCAGTTCTTC.

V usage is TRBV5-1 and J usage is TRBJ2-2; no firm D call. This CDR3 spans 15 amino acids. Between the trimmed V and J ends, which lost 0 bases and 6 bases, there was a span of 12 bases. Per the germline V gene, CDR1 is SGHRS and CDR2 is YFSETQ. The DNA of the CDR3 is TGCGCCAGCAGCTTGGTTCGGAGCTCCTCCGGGGAGCTGTTTTTT. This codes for CASSLVRSSSGELFF.

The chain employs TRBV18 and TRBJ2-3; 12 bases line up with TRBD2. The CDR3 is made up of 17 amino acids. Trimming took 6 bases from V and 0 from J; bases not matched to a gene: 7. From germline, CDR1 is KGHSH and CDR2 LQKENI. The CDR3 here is CASSPIGLAGSTDTQYF. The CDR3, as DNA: TGTGCCAGCTCCCCTATTGGACTAGCGGGAAGCACAGATACGCAGTATTTT.

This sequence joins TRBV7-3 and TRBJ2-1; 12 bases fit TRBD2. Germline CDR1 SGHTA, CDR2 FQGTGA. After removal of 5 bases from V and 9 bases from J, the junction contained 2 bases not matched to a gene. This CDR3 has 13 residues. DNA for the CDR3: TGTGCCAGCAGCCCGACTAGCGGGAGTGAGCAGTTCTTC. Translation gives CASSPTSGSEQFF. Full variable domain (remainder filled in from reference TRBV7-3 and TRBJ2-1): GAGVSQTPSNKVTEKGKYVELRCDPISGHTALYWYRQSLGQGPEFLIYFQGTGAADDSGLPNDRFFAVRPEGSVSTLKIQRTERGDSAVYLCASSPTSGSEQFFGPGTRLTVL.

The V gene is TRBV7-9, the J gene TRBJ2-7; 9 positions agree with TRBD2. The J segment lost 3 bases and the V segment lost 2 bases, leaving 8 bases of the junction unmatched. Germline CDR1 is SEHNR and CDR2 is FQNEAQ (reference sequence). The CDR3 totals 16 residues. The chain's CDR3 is CASSLFPSGEIYEQYF. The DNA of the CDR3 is TGTGCCAGCAGCTTATTTCCTAGCGGGGAGATCTACGAGCAGTACTTC.